This T cell receptor (beta chain) was captured by sequencing in a study of blood T cell repertoires in COVID-19. Methods used by the authors: Estimates of nucleated cell counts were drawn from the amplification of reference gene primers. Sequencing was performed with immunoSEQ multiplex PCR; in TCRdb, only in-frame clones are kept and a portion is missing. The V and J calls and clone size come from that table; D and trimming were worked out from the DNA. The sample lists 250,000 to 350,000 clones, around 89% seen once, with around 2% in the top ten. The germline V gene encodes CDR1 SEHNR and CDR2 FQNEAQ (reference sequence). V was cut by 1 base and J by 8 bases, with 11 bases left in between. The CDR3 length is 14 residues.

The clonotype originates from an older woman in a cohort exposed to, infected with or recovered from COVID-19 (not recorded which). The chain couples TRBV7-9 to TRBJ1-4, with D unresolved. Sequenced sample: PBMCs or T cells enriched from blood (not recorded which). In DNA, the CDR3 is TGTGCCAGCAGCTTAGATCGGACGGGAGAAAAACTGTTTTTT. Amino acids: CASSLDRTGEKLFF.